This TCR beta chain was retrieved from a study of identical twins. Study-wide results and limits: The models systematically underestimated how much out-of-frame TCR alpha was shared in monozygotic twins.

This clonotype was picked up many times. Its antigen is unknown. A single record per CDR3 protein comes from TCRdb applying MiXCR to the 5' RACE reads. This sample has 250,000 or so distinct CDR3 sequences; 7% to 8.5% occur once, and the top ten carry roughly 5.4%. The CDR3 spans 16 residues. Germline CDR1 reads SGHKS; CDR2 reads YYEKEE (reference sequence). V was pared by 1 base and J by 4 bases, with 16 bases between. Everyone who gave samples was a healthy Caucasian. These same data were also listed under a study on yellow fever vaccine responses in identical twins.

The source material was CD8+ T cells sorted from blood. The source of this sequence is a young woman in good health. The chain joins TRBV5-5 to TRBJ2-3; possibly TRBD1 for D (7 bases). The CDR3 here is CASSLTAGGSSDTQYF. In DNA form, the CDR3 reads TGTGCCAGCAGCTTGACGGCAGGGGGGTCCTCAGATACGCAGTATTTT. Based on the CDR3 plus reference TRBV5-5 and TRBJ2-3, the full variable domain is DAGVTQSPTHLIKTRGQQVTLRCSPISGHKSVSWYQQVLGQGPQFIFQYYEKEERGRGNFPDRFSARQFPNYSSELNVNALLLGDSALYLCASSLTAGGSSDTQYFGPGTRLTVL.